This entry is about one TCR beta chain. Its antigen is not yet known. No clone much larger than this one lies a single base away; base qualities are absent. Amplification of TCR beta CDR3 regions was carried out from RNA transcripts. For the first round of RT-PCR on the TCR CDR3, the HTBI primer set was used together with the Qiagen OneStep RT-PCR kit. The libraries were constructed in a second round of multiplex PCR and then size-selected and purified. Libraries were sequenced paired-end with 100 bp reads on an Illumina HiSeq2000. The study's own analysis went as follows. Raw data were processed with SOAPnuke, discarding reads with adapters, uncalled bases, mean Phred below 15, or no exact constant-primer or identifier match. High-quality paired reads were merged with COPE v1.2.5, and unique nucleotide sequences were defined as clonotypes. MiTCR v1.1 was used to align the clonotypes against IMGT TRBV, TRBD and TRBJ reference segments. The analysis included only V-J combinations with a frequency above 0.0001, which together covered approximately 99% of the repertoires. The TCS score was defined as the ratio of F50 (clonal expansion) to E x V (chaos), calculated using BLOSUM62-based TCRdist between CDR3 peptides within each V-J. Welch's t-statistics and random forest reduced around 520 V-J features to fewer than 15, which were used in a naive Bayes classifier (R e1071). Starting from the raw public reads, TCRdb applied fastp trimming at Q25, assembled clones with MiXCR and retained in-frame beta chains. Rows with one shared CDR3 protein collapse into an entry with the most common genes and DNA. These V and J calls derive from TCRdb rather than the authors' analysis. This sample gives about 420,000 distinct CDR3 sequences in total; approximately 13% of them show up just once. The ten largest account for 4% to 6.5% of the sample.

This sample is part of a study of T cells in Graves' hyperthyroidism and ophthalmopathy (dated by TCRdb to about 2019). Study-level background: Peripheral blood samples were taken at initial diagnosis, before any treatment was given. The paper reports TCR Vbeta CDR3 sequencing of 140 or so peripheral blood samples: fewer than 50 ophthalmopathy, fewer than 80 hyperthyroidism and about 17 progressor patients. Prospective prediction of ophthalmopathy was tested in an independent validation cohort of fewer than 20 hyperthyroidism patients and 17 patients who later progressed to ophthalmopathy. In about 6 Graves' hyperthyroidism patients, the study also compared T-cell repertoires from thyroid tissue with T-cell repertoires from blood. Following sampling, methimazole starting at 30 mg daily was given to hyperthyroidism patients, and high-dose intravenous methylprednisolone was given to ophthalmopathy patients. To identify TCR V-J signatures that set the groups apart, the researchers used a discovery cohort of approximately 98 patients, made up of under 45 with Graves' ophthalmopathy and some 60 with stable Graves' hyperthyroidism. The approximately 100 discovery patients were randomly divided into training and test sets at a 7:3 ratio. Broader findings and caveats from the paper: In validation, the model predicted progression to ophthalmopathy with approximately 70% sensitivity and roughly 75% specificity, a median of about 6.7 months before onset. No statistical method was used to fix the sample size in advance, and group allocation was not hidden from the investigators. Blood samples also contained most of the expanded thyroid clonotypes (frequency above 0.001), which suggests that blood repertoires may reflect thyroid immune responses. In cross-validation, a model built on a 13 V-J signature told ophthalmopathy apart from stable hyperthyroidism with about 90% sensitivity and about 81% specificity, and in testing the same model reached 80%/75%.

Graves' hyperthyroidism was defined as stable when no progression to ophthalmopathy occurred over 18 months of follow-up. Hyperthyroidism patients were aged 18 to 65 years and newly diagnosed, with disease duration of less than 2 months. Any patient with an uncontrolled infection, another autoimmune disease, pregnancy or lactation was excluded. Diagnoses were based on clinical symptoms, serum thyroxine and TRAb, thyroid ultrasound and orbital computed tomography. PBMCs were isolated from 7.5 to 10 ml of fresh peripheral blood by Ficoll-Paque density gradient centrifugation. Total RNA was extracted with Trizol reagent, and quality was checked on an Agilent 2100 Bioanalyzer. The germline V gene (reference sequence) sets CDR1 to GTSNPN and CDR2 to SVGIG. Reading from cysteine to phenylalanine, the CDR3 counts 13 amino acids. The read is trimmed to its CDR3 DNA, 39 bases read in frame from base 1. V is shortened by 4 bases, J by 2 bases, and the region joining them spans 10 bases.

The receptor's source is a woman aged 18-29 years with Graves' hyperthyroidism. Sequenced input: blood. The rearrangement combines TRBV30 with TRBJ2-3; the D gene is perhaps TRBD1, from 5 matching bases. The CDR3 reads CAWIGANTDTQYF. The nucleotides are TGTGCCTGGATTGGGGCTAACACAGATACGCAGTATTTT.